This TCR beta chain was sequenced for a study of T-cell reconstitution after alpha-beta-depleted transplantation in children. Molecular barcoding with unique molecular identifiers was used for the TCRbeta library. One entry per CDR3 protein, called by TCRdb with MiXCR from the PCR reads. The table shows about 240,000 distinct CDR3 sequences, with 12% occurring only once. Trimming shortened V by 10 bases and J by 4 bases, and 11 bases separated the two germline ends. CDR1 is SNHLY, CDR2 FYNNEI, per germline. The CDR3 consists of 13 residues. The sequencing used PBMCs from the stem cell graft donor, collected from the stem cell graft. The sequence came from a human donor who donated a stem cell graft to a child with acute lymphoblastic leukemia. The V gene is TRBV2, the J gene TRBJ2-6; D is unclear. The CDR3 region has the DNA TGTGCCATCTGTTTTTCCGGGGCCAACGTCCTGACTTTC. This codes for CAICFSGANVLTF.